This is a list of T cell receptor beta chains from one sample in a study of T cells in Graves' hyperthyroidism and ophthalmopathy. TCRdb used MiXCR to reprocess the multiplex PCR reads, holding one entry per CDR3 protein. The sample lists fewer than 450,000 distinct CDR3 sequences, over 11% seen once, with around 27% in the top ten. The sample consisted of blood. These receptors were obtained from a man in his forties or fifties with Graves' ophthalmopathy. Each CDR3 is given with its conserved first and last residue. D genes are given only for firm matches. Expanded clones get a size class; other rows say once, few or many, or leave the size out.

D gene: .
clone size: many
V gene: TRBV11-3
J gene: TRBJ1-1
CDR3 DNA: TGTGCCAGCAGCTTAGTTCTTTTGGGTAACGCTTTCTTT
CDR3 protein: CASSLVLLGNAFF

D gene: .
clone size: many
V gene: TRBV6-2/TRBV6-3
J gene: TRBJ2-5
CDR3 DNA: TGTGCCAGCAGTTACGGTTCTAGTGGAATCTTGGAGACCCAGTACTTC
CDR3 protein: CASSYGSSGILETQYF

D gene: .
clone size: many
V gene: TRBV29-1
J gene: TRBJ2-5
CDR3 DNA: TGCAGCGTTGACCAGACAAAAGAGACCCAGTACTTC
CDR3 protein: CSVDQTKETQYF

D gene: TRBD1
clone size: many
V gene: TRBV3-1
J gene: TRBJ2-7
CDR3 DNA: TGTGCCAGCAGCCCGGGACAGGGGGCTGGAGAGCAGTACTTC
CDR3 protein: CASSPGQGAGEQYF

D gene: .
clone size: .
V gene: TRBV6-1
J gene: TRBJ2-1
CDR3 DNA: TGTGCCAGCGGGCAGGGGATTCTTGAGCAGTTCTTC
CDR3 protein: CASGQGILEQFF

D gene: .
clone size: many
V gene: TRBV6-1
J gene: TRBJ1-3
CDR3 DNA: TGTGCCAGCAGTGAGAGTCCGAGCTCTGGAAACACCATATATTTT
CDR3 protein: CASSESPSSGNTIYF

D gene: TRBD2
clone size: .
V gene: TRBV14
J gene: TRBJ2-1
CDR3 DNA: TGTGCCAGCAGCCAAGATAGGAGGGAGACTAGCGGGAGAAATGAGCAGTTCTTC
CDR3 protein: CASSQDRRETSGRNEQFF

D gene: .
clone size: many
V gene: TRBV30
J gene: TRBJ1-6
CDR3 DNA: TGTGCCTGGAGTGTACTGCGGGGTAGCGGTTCACCCCTCCACTTT
CDR3 protein: CAWSVLRGSGSPLHF

D gene: .
clone size: .
V gene: TRBV15
J gene: TRBJ1-3
CDR3 DNA: TGTGCCACCACCTTGGCCGTAAGCTCTGGAAACACCATATATTTT
CDR3 protein: CATTLAVSSGNTIYF

D gene: .
clone size: many
V gene: TRBV5-1
J gene: TRBJ2-1
CDR3 DNA: TGCGCCAGCAGCTTGGCCGTGGACCTACCTTACAATGAGCAGTTCTTC
CDR3 protein: CASSLAVDLPYNEQFF

D gene: TRBD2
clone size: .
V gene: TRBV30
J gene: TRBJ2-2
CDR3 DNA: TGTGCCTGGAGGGGGATAGCGGGAGTTCCCACCGGGGAGCTGTTTTTT
CDR3 protein: CAWRGIAGVPTGELFF

D gene: .
clone size: .
V gene: TRBV6-2/TRBV6-3
J gene: TRBJ2-5
CDR3 DNA: TGTGCCAGCAGTTACCAGGGGACGGGAGAGACCCAGTACTTC
CDR3 protein: CASSYQGTGETQYF

D gene: TRBD2
clone size: many
V gene: TRBV3-1
J gene: TRBJ2-3
CDR3 DNA: TGTGCCAGCACCCCCATAGCGGGGGGATCCACAGATACGCAGTATTTT
CDR3 protein: CASTPIAGGSTDTQYF

D gene: .
clone size: many
V gene: TRBV5-5
J gene: TRBJ2-7
CDR3 DNA: TGTGCCAGCAGCTTATTGGGCAGGGCTTTCGAGCAGTACTTC
CDR3 protein: CASSLLGRAFEQYF

D gene: TRBD2
clone size: many
V gene: TRBV2
J gene: TRBJ2-2
CDR3 DNA: TGTGCCAGCAGTTCCTCTAGACTAGCGTTCCTCACCGGGGAGCTGTTTTTT
CDR3 protein: CASSSSRLAFLTGELFF

D gene: .
clone size: few
V gene: TRBV6-1
J gene: TRBJ1-5
CDR3 DNA: TGTGCCAGCCAAACAGGGATTCAGCCCCAGCATTTT
CDR3 protein: CASQTGIQPQHF

D gene: .
clone size: .
V gene: TRBV7-9
J gene: TRBJ2-3
CDR3 DNA: TGTGCCAGCAGCTTAGCGGCCCGGTCAGATACGCAGTATTTT
CDR3 protein: CASSLAARSDTQYF

D gene: .
clone size: many
V gene: TRBV3-1
J gene: TRBJ2-3
CDR3 DNA: TGTGCCAGCAGCCATACGGGCCTGACAGATACGCAGTATTTT
CDR3 protein: CASSHTGLTDTQYF

D gene: TRBD1
clone size: few
V gene: TRBV5-1
J gene: TRBJ2-1
CDR3 DNA: TGCGCCAGCAGCTCAAAAGGACAGGGGGCGCCCAATGAGCAGTTCTTC
CDR3 protein: CASSSKGQGAPNEQFF

D gene: TRBD1
clone size: .
V gene: TRBV6-6
J gene: TRBJ1-4
CDR3 DNA: TGTGCCAGCAGTTACGGACAGGGAGGGGAAAAACTGTTTTTT
CDR3 protein: CASSYGQGGEKLFF

D gene: TRBD2
clone size: .
V gene: TRBV3-1
J gene: TRBJ2-7
CDR3 DNA: TGTGCCAGCAGCCAAGGACTAGCGATTTACTACGAGCAGTACTTC
CDR3 protein: CASSQGLAIYYEQYF

D gene: TRBD1
clone size: many
V gene: TRBV5-1
J gene: TRBJ1-1
CDR3 DNA: TGCGCCAGCAGCCCCAGGGGGACTGAAGCTTTCTTT
CDR3 protein: CASSPRGTEAFF

D gene: .
clone size: .
V gene: TRBV6-5
J gene: TRBJ1-2
CDR3 DNA: TGTGCCGGCAGTTACTCCCACGGGGGCGACTATGGCTACACCTTC
CDR3 protein: CAGSYSHGGDYGYTF

D gene: .
clone size: few
V gene: TRBV19
J gene: TRBJ2-1
CDR3 DNA: TGTGCCAGTAATTTACAGGAGGACAATGAGCAGTTCTTC
CDR3 protein: CASNLQEDNEQFF

D gene: TRBD1
clone size: few
V gene: TRBV27
J gene: TRBJ2-7
CDR3 DNA: TGTGCCAGCAAAACCGGGACAGGCTACGAGCAGTACTTC
CDR3 protein: CASKTGTGYEQYF

D gene: .
clone size: many
V gene: TRBV20-1
J gene: TRBJ1-3
CDR3 DNA: TGCAGTGCTATCAGGGCAGATGGAAACACCATATATTTT
CDR3 protein: CSAIRADGNTIYF

D gene: .
clone size: .
V gene: TRBV28
J gene: TRBJ2-1
CDR3 DNA: TGTGCCAGCAGCCCAGGCAGGGATTCCGAGCAGTTCTTC
CDR3 protein: CASSPGRDSEQFF

D gene: .
clone size: many
V gene: TRBV3-1
J gene: TRBJ1-1
CDR3 DNA: TGTGCCAGCAGCCACTCCGGGACTGAAGCTTTCTTT
CDR3 protein: CASSHSGTEAFF

D gene: TRBD2
clone size: many
V gene: TRBV7-8
J gene: TRBJ2-7
CDR3 DNA: TGTGCCAGCAGCTCGGGACTAGCGGGAGTTGGCGAGCAGTACTTC
CDR3 protein: CASSSGLAGVGEQYF

D gene: .
clone size: .
V gene: TRBV19
J gene: TRBJ2-7
CDR3 DNA: TGTGCCAGTAGTATAGAAGCCAGGCCCTCCTACGAGCAGTACTTC
CDR3 protein: CASSIEARPSYEQYF